The clone carrying this T cell receptor beta chain was found a few times. This specimen comes from a study of blood T cell repertoires in COVID-19. Across the study: Whether acute or convalescent, the COVID-19 samples came from the United States, Italy and Spain. In each case, the material was cDNA or gDNA derived from T cells, B-cell-depleted T cells, or PBMCs.

Per the original methods: Estimation of nucleated cell counts relied on the amplification of reference gene primers. Clones were read by immunoSEQ multiplex PCR, and TCRdb kept only the in-frame ones, dropping some. V, J and clone size are those of that table, while D and trimming were read from the DNA. The sample shows approximately 200,000 clones, 75% to 85% of them seen only once. V was clipped by 7 bases and J by 2 bases, with 27 bases between them. Looked up from germline, CDR1 is SGHAT and CDR2 is FQNNGV. The CDR3 totals 18 residues. Sequences were obtained from peripheral blood. The source of this sequence is a woman in her forties or fifties with acute or convalescent COVID-19. The chain joins TRBV11-2 to TRBJ2-7; the D gene is possibly TRBD2 (8 bases). The CDR3 bases are TGTGCCAGCACCGGGTCGCCGGGGGGGAACAGGGGAACCTACGAGCAGTACTTC. It translates to CASTGSPGGNRGTYEQYF. The full variable domain, in which reference TRBV11-2 and TRBJ2-7 provide the parts outside the CDR3, is EAGVAQSPRYKIIEKRQSVAFWCNPISGHATLYWYQQILGQGPKLLIQFQNNGVVDDSQLPKDRFSAERLKGVDSTLKIQPAKLEDSAVYLCASTGSPGGNRGTYEQYFGPGTRLTVT.